Listed here are 31 T cell receptor beta chains from one sample, sequenced in a study of control samples from healthy donors and cancer patients. Sequencing was performed with immunoSEQ multiplex PCR; in TCRdb, only in-frame clones are kept and a portion is missing. Among approximately 44,000 clones listed, roughly 65% were seen once. The sequenced sample was formalin-fixed, paraffin-embedded tissue. The origin of the receptors is a male donor with melanoma.

This chain uses TRBV15 with TRBJ2-1; 9 bases are shared with TRBD2. The V gene end was trimmed by 5 bases and the J gene end by 6 bases; junction bases not matched to a gene: 8. This CDR3 spans 15 amino acids. In germline, CDR1 is LNHNV, CDR2 YYDKDF (reference sequence). As DNA, the CDR3 is TGTGCCACCAGCCCCGGGCTAGCGGGGATCAATGAGCAGTTCTTC. Its translation: CATSPGLAGINEQFF. The full variable domain, in which reference TRBV15 and TRBJ2-1 provide the parts outside the CDR3, is DAMVIQNPRYQVTQFGKPVTLSCSQTLNHNVMYWYQQKSSQAPKLLFHYYDKDFNNEADTPDNFQSRRPNTSFCFLDIRSPGLGDTAMYLCATSPGLAGINEQFFGPGTRLTVL.

The chain joins TRBV15 to TRBJ2-7; the match to TRBD2 covers 9 bases. The CDR3 sequence is 16 residues long. J lost 1 base, V lost 3 bases, and 7 bases had no gene match. Germline V gives CDR1 LNHNV, CDR2 YYDKDF (reference sequence). The CDR3 here is CATSRGRLAGSYEQYF. DNA of the CDR3: TGTGCCACCAGCAGGGGCAGGCTAGCGGGGTCCTACGAGCAGTACTTC.

This clone showed up just a few times. The rearrangement uses TRBV10-1 and TRBJ2-1; a weak D match, TRBD2 (6 bases). This CDR3 contains 15 residues. Trimming took off 3 bases at V and 10 bases at J, with 19 bases between the two ends. In germline, CDR1 is WNHNN, CDR2 SYGVQD (reference sequence). The CDR3 region is CASSDGGVGTREQFF. The CDR3 bases are TGCGCCAGCAGTGATGGGGGTGTCGGGACTCGAGAGCAGTTCTTC.

The V and J genes are TRBV5-4 and TRBJ2-5; D may be TRBD1 or TRBD2 (6 bases each). The CDR3 runs to 14 residues. V lost 2 bases and J lost 3, with 11 bases in between. The V gene's germline CDR1 is SGHNT and CDR2 YYREEE (reference sequence). This CDR3 is CASSLGGGKETQYF. As DNA, the CDR3 is TGTGCCAGCAGCTTAGGAGGGGGTAAAGAGACCCAGTACTTC.

This clone was seen a few times. The chain is built from TRBV4-2 and TRBJ1-4; possibly TRBD1 for D (5 bases). The V gene's germline CDR1 is LGHNA and CDR2 YNFKEQ. V was clipped by 0 bases and J by 4 bases, with 9 bases between them. This CDR3 is 15 amino acids long. CDR3 in amino acids: CASSQDRQYNEKLFF. In DNA form, the CDR3 reads TGTGCCAGCAGCCAAGACAGACAGTATAATGAAAAACTGTTTTTT.

The chain employs TRBV7-9 and TRBJ2-7; D remains unclear. Between the trimmed V and J ends, which lost 5 bases and 4 bases, there was a span of 12 bases. The length of the CDR3 is 13 residues. CDR1 is SEHNR and CDR2 is FQNEAQ in the germline V gene (reference sequence). This chain's CDR3 is CASSPRWGYEQYF. The CDR3 coding sequence is TGTGCCAGCAGCCCCAGATGGGGTTACGAGCAGTACTTC.

In its sample, this clone was seen once. This chain uses TRBV6-1 with TRBJ2-2; D may be TRBD1 (5 bases). The CDR3 totals 17 residues. Trimming cost V 3 bases and J 6 bases, with 20 bases left between them. CDR1 MNHNS and CDR2 SASEGT come from the germline V gene. The CDR3 DNA follows: TGTGCCAGCAGTGAGGCGGTGGGGCTATTGGCGGCCGGGGAGCTGTTTTTT. Its protein is CASSEAVGLLAAGELFF.

This clone has more than one count but fewer than ten. This sequence joins TRBV6-5 and TRBJ2-7, with a weak D call TRBD1 (5 bases). In germline, CDR1 is MNHEY, CDR2 SVGAGI. Trimming cost V 5 bases and J 3 bases, with 11 bases left between them. The CDR3 sequence is 13 residues long. CDR3 bases: TGTGCCAGCAGTCCCCCAGGGAACTACGAGCAGTACTTC. Amino acid sequence: CASSPPGNYEQYF.

This chain joins TRBV6-5 and TRBJ1-2; a weak D match, TRBD1 (5 bases). In germline, CDR1 is MNHEY, CDR2 SVGAGI. The CDR3 contains 14 residues. Trimming took off 6 bases at V and 1 base at J, with 12 bases between the two ends. The CDR3 here is CASRSMGVNYGYTF. For the CDR3, the DNA is TGTGCCAGCAGGTCCATGGGGGTTAACTATGGCTACACCTTC.

Only a few counts were recorded for this clone. The chain couples TRBV27 to TRBJ1-4; tentative D call: TRBD1 (5 bases). Trimming stripped 6 bases from V and 3 bases from J, with 14 bases between. Germline values: CDR1 MNHEY, CDR2 SMNVEV (reference sequence). The CDR3 is 15 residues long. The CDR3 reads CASRNAGSANEKLFF. The CDR3 coding sequence is TGTGCCAGCAGAAACGCAGGGTCGGCTAATGAAAAACTGTTTTTT.

The V call is TRBV7-8, the J call TRBJ2-2; D gene unclear. This CDR3 spans 12 amino acids. CDR1 is SGHVS, CDR2 FQNEAQ, per germline. V lost 2 bases and J 5 bases, leaving 3 bases between the germline ends. CDR3 nucleotide sequence: TGTGCCAGCAGCTTAACGACCGGGGAGCTGTTTTTT. Translated: CASSLTTGELFF.

The CDR3: CASSPPVNTGELFF. The CDR3 bases are TGTGCCAGCTCACCTCCCGTGAACACCGGGGAGCTGTTTTTT. V and J are TRBV18 and TRBJ2-2; D gene uncertain. CDR3 size: 14 residues. Trimming pared 3 bases from V and 1 base from J, leaving 6 bases between. CDR1 and CDR2 (germline): KGHSH, LQKENI.

This sequence joins TRBV10-2 and TRBJ2-3; 9 nucleotides align to TRBD1. Germline lookup yields CDR1 WSHSY and CDR2 SAAADI. V was clipped by 6 bases and J by 6 bases; unmatched bases: 4. The CDR3 covers 13 residues. CDR3 sequence: CASRGTGNDTQYF. CDR3 DNA sequence: TGCGCCAGCAGAGGGACAGGGAATGATACGCAGTATTTT.

V and J are TRBV6-5 and TRBJ2-5; D possibly uses TRBD1 or TRBD2 (6 bases each). The CDR3 is 12 residues long. Trimming took 8 bases from V and 5 from J, leaving 12 bases between them. The germline gives CDR1 MNHEY, CDR2 SVGAGI. In nucleotides, the CDR3 is TGTGCCAGCGCCGGGGGCTCGGAGACCCAGTACTTC. Protein sequence: CASAGGSETQYF.

The rearrangement joins TRBV5-5 to TRBJ1-2; 8 nucleotides match TRBD1. V shed 0 bases, J shed 4 bases, and the junction held 5 bases outside the gene matches. There are 15 residues in the CDR3. Germline CDR1 reads SGHKS; CDR2 reads YYEKEE (reference sequence). The CDR3 is CASSLAGTGGYGYTF. Written as DNA, the CDR3 is TGTGCCAGCAGCTTGGCCGGGACAGGCGGCTATGGCTACACCTTC.

The V call is TRBV7-9, the J call TRBJ1-1; tentative D call: TRBD1 (5 bases). Germline V CDR1 and CDR2: SEHNR, FQNEAQ (reference sequence). Trimming stripped 5 bases from V and 4 bases from J, with 11 bases between. This CDR3 is 13 amino acids long. The CDR3: CASSAGDFTEAFF. For the CDR3, the DNA is TGTGCCAGCAGCGCGGGGGATTTCACTGAAGCTTTCTTT.

The chain carries TRBV28 and TRBJ2-2, with 7 bases lining up with TRBD1. Germline trimming cut 9 bases from V and 4 bases from J; bases unmatched to any gene: 8. Germline lookup yields CDR1 MDHEN and CDR2 SYDVKM. The CDR3 has 14 amino acids. This chain's CDR3 is CASQTGYSTGELFF. CDR3 DNA: TGTGCCAGTCAGACAGGGTACAGCACCGGGGAGCTGTTTTTT.

The V call is TRBV11-2, the J call TRBJ2-7; maybe TRBD1 (5 bases). With 3 bases removed from V and 0 bases from J, the gap between germline ends came to 9 bases. Germline-derived CDR1 and CDR2 are SGHAT and FQNNGV. This CDR3 is 14 amino acids long. In nucleotides, the CDR3 is TGTGCCAGCAGCTTTGGACATAGCTCCTACGAGCAGTACTTC. It codes for CASSFGHSSYEQYF.

The V gene is TRBV28, the J gene TRBJ2-7; TRBD1 might be the D (5 bases). The CDR3 totals 11 residues. Germline values: CDR1 MDHEN, CDR2 SYDVKM. CDR3: CATTEYHEQYF. In DNA form, the CDR3 reads TGTGCAACGACAGAGTACCACGAGCAGTACTTC.

This clone has only a few counts. The V gene is TRBV20-1, the J gene TRBJ1-1; D uncertain. V was shortened by 1 base and J by 7 bases, with 7 bases between the two germline ends. The germline CDR1 and CDR2 sequences are DFQATT and SNEGSKA (reference sequence). The CDR3 sequence is 11 residues long. CDR3 in DNA: TGCAGTGCTAGAGTAAAGGATGAAGCTTTCTTT. Its translation is CSARVKDEAFF.

This clone was seen only a few times. This chain uses TRBV15 with TRBJ2-7, with a possible D match to TRBD2 (7 bases). The germline gives CDR1 LNHNV, CDR2 YYDKDF (reference sequence). This CDR3 contains 13 residues. V was cut by 0 bases and J by 6 bases, with 9 bases left in between. The CDR3 sequence is CATSRERGGEQYF. The CDR3 coding sequence is TGTGCCACCAGCAGAGAGAGGGGGGGCGAGCAGTACTTC.

The sample holds a few counts of this clone. The V and J genes are TRBV29-1 and TRBJ2-7; 15 nucleotides agree with TRBD2. The CDR3 runs to 13 residues. CDR1 and CDR2 from the germline V gene are SQVTM and ANQGSEA. The junction had 3 bases not matched to a gene; V was cut back by 6 bases and J by 6 bases. The CDR3 region has the DNA TGCAGCGTCGGACTAGCGGGAGGGCGCGAGCAGTACTTC. Protein product: CSVGLAGGREQYF.

The rearrangement joins TRBV6-5 to TRBJ2-7; D possibly corresponds to TRBD1 (6 bases). Germline V gives CDR1 MNHEY, CDR2 SVGAGI. The CDR3 has 14 amino acids. V was pared by 7 bases and J by 0 bases, with 13 bases between. The CDR3, as DNA: TGTGCCAGCACTCGGACAGCGAGCTCCTACGAGCAGTACTTC. Protein sequence: CASTRTASSYEQYF.

Note on this clone: This same CDR3 is encoded by further DNA sequences in the sample. The CDR3 spells CASSGPSRDTPGSPLHF. As DNA, the CDR3 is TGTGCCAGCAGTGGCCCGTCGAGGGACACGCCGGGTTCACCCCTCCACTTT. V gene TRBV2 combines with J gene TRBJ1-6; possible D gene TRBD1, 6 bases. Germline V gene data show CDR1 as SNHLY and CDR2 as FYNNEI. The CDR3 sequence is 17 residues long. The germline V and J ends were trimmed by 4 bases and 9 bases, with 22 bases remaining between them.

About this clone: A clone one base away is much larger, so this may be a read error. The chain combines TRBV3-1 (or the pseudogene TRBV3-2) with TRBJ2-1; D assignment may be TRBD1 or TRBD2 (5 bases each). CDR1 is LGHDT and CDR2 is YNNKEL in the germline V gene (reference sequence). This CDR3 comprises 12 residues. CDR3 bases: TGTACCAGCAGCCCCGGGGCTAGTAAGCAGTTCTTC. As protein: CTSSPGASKQFF.

Only one count was recorded for this clone. The V and J genes are TRBV2 and TRBJ2-7; D is unclear. The length of the CDR3 is 11 residues. The germline V and J ends were trimmed by 9 bases and 5 bases, with 11 bases remaining between them. From germline, CDR1 is SNHLY and CDR2 FYNNEI. The CDR3 spells CASHLGHEQYF. In nucleotides, the CDR3 is TGTGCCAGTCATCTTGGGCACGAGCAGTACTTC.

V is TRBV7-9 and J is TRBJ2-7; TRBD1 agrees at 8 bases. The CDR3 is made up of 15 amino acids. CDR1 is SEHNR, CDR2 FQNEAQ, per germline (reference sequence). V was pared by 5 bases and J by 0 bases, with 6 bases of the junction left unmatched. The CDR3 bases are TGTGCCAGCAGCCCGGGACAGGTAAACTCCTACGAGCAGTACTTC. Protein: CASSPGQVNSYEQYF. The full variable domain, in which reference TRBV7-9 and TRBJ2-7 provide the parts outside the CDR3, is DTGVSQNPRHKITKRGQNVTFRCDPISEHNRLYWYRQTLGQGPEFLTYFQNEAQLEKSRLLSDRFSAERPKGSFSTLEIQRTEQGDSAMYLCASSPGQVNSYEQYFGPGTRLTVT.

The count of this clone is one. The V gene is TRBV4-1, the J gene TRBJ1-1, with a possible D match to TRBD1 (6 bases). Trimming removed 0 bases from V and 4 bases from J, with 18 bases in between. Germline values: CDR1 MGHRA, CDR2 YSYEKL. The CDR3 extends over 17 amino acids. The chain's CDR3 is CASSQEGVGTTGTEAFF. CDR3 DNA sequence: TGCGCCAGCAGCCAAGAAGGGGTTGGGACAACTGGCACTGAAGCTTTCTTT.

The genes are TRBV3-1 (or the pseudogene TRBV3-2) and TRBJ1-2; D is unresolved. V was shortened by 1 base and J by 6 bases, with 9 bases between the two germline ends. CDR3 length equals 13 residues. Germline loops: CDR1 LGHDT, CDR2 YNNKEL (reference sequence). CDR3 nucleotides: TGTGCCAGCAGCCAAGGAGCGGGTGATGGCTACACCTTC. Its translation: CASSQGAGDGYTF.

The rearrangement joins TRBV9 to TRBJ2-3; 9 bases fit TRBD2. This CDR3 contains 15 residues. Trimming took 0 bases from V and 5 from J; bases not matched to a gene: 4. Germline assignment: CDR1 SGDLS and CDR2 YYNGEE. The CDR3 DNA follows: TGTGCCAGCAGCGTAGTAGGTAGCGGGGGAGATACGCAGTATTTT. Encoded protein: CASSVVGSGGDTQYF. Full variable domain (missing parts from reference TRBV9 and TRBJ2-3): DSGVTQTPKHLITATGQRVTLRCSPRSGDLSVYWYQQSLDQGLQFLIQYYNGEERAKGNILERFSAQQFPDLHSELNLSSLELGDSALYFCASSVVGSGGDTQYFGPGTRLTVL.

The chain recombines TRBV19 with TRBJ2-5; 8 bases agree with TRBD1. The CDR3 length is 14 residues. Germline loops: CDR1 LNHDA, CDR2 SQIVND (reference sequence). With 6 bases clipped from V and 3 bases from J, the junction kept 6 bases outside the gene matches. CDR3 protein: CASSPKQGEETQYF. The CDR3 DNA follows: TGTGCCAGTAGCCCCAAACAGGGGGAAGAGACCCAGTACTTC.